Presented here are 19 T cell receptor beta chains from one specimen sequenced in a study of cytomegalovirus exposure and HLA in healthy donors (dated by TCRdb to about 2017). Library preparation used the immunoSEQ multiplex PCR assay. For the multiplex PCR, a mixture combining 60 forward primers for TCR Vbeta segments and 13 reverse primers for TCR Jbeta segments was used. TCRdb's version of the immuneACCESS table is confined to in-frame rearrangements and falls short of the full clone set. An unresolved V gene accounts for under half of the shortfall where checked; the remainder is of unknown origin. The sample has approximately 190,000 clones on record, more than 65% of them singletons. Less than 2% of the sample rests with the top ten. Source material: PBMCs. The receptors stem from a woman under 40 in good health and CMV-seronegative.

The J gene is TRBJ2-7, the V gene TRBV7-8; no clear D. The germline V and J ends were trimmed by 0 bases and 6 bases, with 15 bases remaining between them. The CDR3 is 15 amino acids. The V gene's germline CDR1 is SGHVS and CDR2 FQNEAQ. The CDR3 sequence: CASSLAHHSITEQYF. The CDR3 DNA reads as TGTGCCAGCAGCTTAGCGCATCACAGCATAACCGAGCAGTACTTC.

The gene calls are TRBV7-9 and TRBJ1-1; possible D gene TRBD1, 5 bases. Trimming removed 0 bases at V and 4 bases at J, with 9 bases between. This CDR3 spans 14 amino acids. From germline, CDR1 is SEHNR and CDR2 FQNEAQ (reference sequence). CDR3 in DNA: TGTGCCAGCAGCTTAGCCGTAAGGGGCACTGAAGCTTTCTTT. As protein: CASSLAVRGTEAFF. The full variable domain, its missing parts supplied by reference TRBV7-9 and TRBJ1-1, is DTGVSQNPRHKITKRGQNVTFRCDPISEHNRLYWYRQTLGQGPEFLTYFQNEAQLEKSRLLSDRFSAERPKGSFSTLEIQRTEQGDSAMYLCASSLAVRGTEAFFGQGTRLTVV.

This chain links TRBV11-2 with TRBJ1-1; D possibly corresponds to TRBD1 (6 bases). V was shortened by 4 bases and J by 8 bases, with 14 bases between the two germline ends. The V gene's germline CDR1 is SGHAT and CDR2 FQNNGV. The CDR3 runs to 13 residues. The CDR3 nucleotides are TGTGCCAGCAGCTCCCTTCGGACAGTAGAAGCTTTCTTT. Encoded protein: CASSSLRTVEAFF.

CDR3 residues: CASSELRDRTHTEAFF. CDR3 sequence (DNA): TGTGCCAGCAGTGAACTAAGGGACAGAACTCACACTGAAGCTTTCTTT. The chain has TRBV6-1 and TRBJ1-1; 7 nucleotides agree with TRBD1. V gave up 2 bases and J gave up 3 bases; unmatched junction bases: 9. The CDR3 runs to 16 residues. Germline assignment: CDR1 MNHNS and CDR2 SASEGT.

DNA for the CDR3: TGTGCCACCAGCAGGGGTGCCGGGACAGGGTACTCCGAGCAGTACTTC. Translated, it gives CATSRGAGTGYSEQYF. The chain couples TRBV15 to TRBJ2-7, with 9 nucleotides matching TRBD1. Germline lookup yields CDR1 LNHNV and CDR2 YYDKDF (reference sequence). V gave up 3 bases and J gave up 6 bases; unmatched junction bases: 12. The CDR3 is 16 amino acids.

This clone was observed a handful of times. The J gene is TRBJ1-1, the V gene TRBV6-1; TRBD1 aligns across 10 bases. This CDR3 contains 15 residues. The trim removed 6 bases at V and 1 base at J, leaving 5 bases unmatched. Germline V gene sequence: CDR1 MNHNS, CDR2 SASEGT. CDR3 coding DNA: TGTGCCAGCAGAGACCGGGACAGGGGGAACACTGAAGCTTTCTTT. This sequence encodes CASRDRDRGNTEAFF.

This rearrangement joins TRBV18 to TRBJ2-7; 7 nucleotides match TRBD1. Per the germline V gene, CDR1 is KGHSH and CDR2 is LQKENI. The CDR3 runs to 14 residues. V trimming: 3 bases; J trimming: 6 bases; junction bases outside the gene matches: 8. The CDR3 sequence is CASSPDRNLLEQYF. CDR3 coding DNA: TGTGCCAGCTCACCGGACAGGAACCTTCTCGAGCAGTACTTC.

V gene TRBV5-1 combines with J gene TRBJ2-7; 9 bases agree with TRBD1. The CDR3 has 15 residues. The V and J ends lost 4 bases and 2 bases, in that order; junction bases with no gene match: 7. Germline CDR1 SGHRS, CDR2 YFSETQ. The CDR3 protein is CASSPGQGATYEQYF. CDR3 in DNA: TGCGCCAGCAGCCCGGGACAGGGAGCGACCTACGAGCAGTACTTC.

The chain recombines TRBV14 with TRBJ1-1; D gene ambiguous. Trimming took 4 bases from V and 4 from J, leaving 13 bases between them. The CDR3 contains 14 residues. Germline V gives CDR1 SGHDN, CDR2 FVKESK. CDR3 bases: TGTGCCAGCAGCCTCCAACGGGGAGTCACTGAAGCTTTCTTT. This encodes CASSLQRGVTEAFF.

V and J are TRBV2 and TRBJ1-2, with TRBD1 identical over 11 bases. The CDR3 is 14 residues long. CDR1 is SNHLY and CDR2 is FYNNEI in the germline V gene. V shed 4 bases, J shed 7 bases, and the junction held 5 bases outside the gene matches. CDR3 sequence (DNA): TGTGCCAGCAGTGGGGGACAGGGGGTGTTTGGCTACACCTTC. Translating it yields CASSGGQGVFGYTF.

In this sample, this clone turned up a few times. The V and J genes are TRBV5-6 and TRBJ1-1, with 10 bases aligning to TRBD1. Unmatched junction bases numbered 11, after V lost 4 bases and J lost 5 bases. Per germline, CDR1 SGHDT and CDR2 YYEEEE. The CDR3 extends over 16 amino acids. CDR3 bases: TGTGCCAGCAGCCCTGGACAGGGGGGCATGTGGACTGAAGCTTTCTTT. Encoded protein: CASSPGQGGMWTEAFF. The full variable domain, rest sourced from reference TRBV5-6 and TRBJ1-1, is DAGVTQSPTHLIKTRGQQVTLRCSPKSGHDTVSWYQQALGQGPQFIFQYYEEEERQRGNFPDRFSGHQFPNYSSELNVNALLLGDSALYLCASSPGQGGMWTEAFFGQGTRLTVV.

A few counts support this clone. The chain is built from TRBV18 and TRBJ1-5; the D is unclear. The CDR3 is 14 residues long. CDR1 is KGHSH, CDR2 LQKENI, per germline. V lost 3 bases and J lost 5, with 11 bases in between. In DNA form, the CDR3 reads TGTGCCAGCTCACCCGGACTTTCCGATCAGCCCCAGCATTTT. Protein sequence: CASSPGLSDQPQHF.

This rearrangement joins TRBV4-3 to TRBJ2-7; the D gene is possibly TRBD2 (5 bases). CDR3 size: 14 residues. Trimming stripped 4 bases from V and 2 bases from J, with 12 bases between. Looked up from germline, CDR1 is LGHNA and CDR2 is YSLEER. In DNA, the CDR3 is TGCGCCAGCAGCCCGAGTGAGGAGGCCTACGAGCAGTACTTC. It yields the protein CASSPSEEAYEQYF.

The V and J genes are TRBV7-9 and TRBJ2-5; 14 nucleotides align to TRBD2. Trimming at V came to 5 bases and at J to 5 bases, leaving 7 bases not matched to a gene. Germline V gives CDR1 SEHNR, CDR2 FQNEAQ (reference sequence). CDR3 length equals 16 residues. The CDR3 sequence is CASSPGLAGDMETQYF. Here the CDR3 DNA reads TGTGCCAGCAGCCCGGGACTAGCGGGAGATATGGAGACCCAGTACTTC. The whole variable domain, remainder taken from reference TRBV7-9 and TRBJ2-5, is DTGVSQNPRHKITKRGQNVTFRCDPISEHNRLYWYRQTLGQGPEFLTYFQNEAQLEKSRLLSDRFSAERPKGSFSTLEIQRTEQGDSAMYLCASSPGLAGDMETQYFGPGTRLLVL.

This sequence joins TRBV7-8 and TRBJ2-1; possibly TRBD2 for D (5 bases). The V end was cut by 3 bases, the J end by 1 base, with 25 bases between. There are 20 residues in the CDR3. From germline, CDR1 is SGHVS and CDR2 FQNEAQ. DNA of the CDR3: TGTGCCAGCAGCTTTACTATCACTACCCGGGGAAGGAGGTCCTACAATGAGCAGTTCTTC. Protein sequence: CASSFTITTRGRRSYNEQFF.

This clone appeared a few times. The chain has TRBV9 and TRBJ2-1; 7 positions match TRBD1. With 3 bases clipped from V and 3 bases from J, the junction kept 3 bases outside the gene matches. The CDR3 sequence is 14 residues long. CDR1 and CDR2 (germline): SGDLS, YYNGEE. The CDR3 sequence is CASSEGAYYNEQFF. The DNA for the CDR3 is TGTGCCAGCAGCGAGGGGGCCTACTACAATGAGCAGTTCTTC.

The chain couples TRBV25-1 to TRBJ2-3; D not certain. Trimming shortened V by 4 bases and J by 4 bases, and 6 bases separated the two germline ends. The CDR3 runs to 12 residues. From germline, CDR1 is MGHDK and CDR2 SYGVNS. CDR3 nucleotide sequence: TGTGCCAGCAGTGGAGGAGCAGATACGCAGTATTTT. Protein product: CASSGGADTQYF.

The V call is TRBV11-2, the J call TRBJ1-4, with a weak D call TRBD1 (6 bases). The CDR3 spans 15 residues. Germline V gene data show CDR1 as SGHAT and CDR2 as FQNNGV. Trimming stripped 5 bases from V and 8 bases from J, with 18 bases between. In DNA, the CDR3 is TGTGCCAGCAGCGGCCTGGGGCAGGGGTGGGAAAAACTGTTTTTT. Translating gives CASSGLGQGWEKLFF.

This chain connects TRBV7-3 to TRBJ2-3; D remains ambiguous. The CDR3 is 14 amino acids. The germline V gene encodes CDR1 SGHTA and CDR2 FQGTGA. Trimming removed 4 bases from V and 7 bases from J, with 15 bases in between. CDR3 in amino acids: CASSSGHGLYTQYF. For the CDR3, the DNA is TGTGCCAGCAGCTCTGGGCACGGCCTTTATACGCAGTATTTT. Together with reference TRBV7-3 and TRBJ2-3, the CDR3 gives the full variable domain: GAGVSQTPSNKVTEKGKYVELRCDPISGHTALYWYRQSLGQGPEFLIYFQGTGAADDSGLPNDRFFAVRPEGSVSTLKIQRTERGDSAVYLCASSSGHGLYTQYFGPGTRLTVL.